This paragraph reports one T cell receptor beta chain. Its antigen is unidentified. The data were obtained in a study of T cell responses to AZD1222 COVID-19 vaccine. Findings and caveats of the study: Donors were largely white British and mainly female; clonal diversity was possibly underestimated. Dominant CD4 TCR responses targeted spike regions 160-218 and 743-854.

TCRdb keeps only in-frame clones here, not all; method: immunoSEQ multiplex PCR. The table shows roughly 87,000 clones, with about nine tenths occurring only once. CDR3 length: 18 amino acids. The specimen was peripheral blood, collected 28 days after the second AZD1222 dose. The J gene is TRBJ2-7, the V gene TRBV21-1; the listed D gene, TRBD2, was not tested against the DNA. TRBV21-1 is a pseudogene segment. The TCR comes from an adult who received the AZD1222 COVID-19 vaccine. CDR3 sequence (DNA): TGTGCCAGCATCTCAAGGACTAGCGGGAGGGCCCAGTCCTACGAGCAGTACTTC. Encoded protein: CASISRTSGRAQSYEQYF.